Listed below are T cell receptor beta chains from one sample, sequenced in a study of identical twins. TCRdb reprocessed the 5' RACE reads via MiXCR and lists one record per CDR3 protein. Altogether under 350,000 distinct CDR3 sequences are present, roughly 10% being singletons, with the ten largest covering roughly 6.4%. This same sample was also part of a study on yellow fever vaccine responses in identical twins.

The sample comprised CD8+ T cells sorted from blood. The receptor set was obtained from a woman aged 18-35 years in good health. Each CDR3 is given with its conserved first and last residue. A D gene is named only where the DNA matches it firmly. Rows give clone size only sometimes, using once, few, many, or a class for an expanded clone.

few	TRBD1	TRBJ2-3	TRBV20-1	TGCAGTGCTAGAGATATAGTTGGGACAGAATACACAGATACGCAGTATTTT	CSARDIVGTEYTDTQYF
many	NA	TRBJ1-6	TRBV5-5	TGTGCCAGCAGCTTGGAAGGCAGATCTTCACCCCTCCACTTT	CASSLEGRSSPLHF
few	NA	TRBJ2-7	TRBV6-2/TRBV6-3	TGTGCCCCCCCCGCGGCAGGGGAGGGAAGCGCCTACGAGCAGTACTTC	CAPPAAGEGSAYEQYF
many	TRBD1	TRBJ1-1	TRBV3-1	TGTGCCAGCAGCCAACCCCCGGGACAGGGGGACACTGAAGCTTTCTTT	CASSQPPGQGDTEAFF
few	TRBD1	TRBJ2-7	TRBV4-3	TGCGCCAGCAGCCAGGACAGGGGGATCCACGAGCAGTACTTC	CASSQDRGIHEQYF
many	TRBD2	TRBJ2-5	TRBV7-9	TGTGCCAGCAGCCCAAGGACTAGCGGCCAAGAGACCCAGTACTTC	CASSPRTSGQETQYF
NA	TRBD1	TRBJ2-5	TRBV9	TGTGCCAGCAGCGCTTCACAGGGGGAGGCAGAGACCCAGTACTTC	CASSASQGEAETQYF
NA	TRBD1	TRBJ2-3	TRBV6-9	TGTGCCAGTATGACAGGGGGCACGTTGTCTAGCACAGATACGCAGTATTTT	CASMTGGTLSSTDTQYF
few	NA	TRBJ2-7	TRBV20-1	TGCAGTGCTACGAAATTAGAAGGAGTCTACGAGCAGTACTTC	CSATKLEGVYEQYF
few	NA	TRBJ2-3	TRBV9	TGTGCCAGCAGCGCCTTAATTGGGGACTTACATTTCACAGATACGCAGTATTTT	CASSALIGDLHFTDTQYF
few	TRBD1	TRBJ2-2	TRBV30	TGTGCCTGGAAGGCGCCTGGGACAGTTAACACCGGGGAGCTGTTTTTT	CAWKAPGTVNTGELFF
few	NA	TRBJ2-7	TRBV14	TGTGCCAGCAGCCCAATTGGGTACCACAGCTCCTACGAGCAGTACTTC	CASSPIGYHSSYEQYF
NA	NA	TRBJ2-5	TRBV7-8	TGTGCCAGCAGCCGGGGGCCATCGGGGGAGACCCAGTACTTC	CASSRGPSGETQYF
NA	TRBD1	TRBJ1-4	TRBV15	TGTGCCACCAGCAGCGGCGACAGGGGGGATGAAAAACTGTTTTTT	CATSSGDRGDEKLFF
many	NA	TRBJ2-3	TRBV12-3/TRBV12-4	TGTGCCAGCGCTCGGTCGGGGATCACAGATACGCAGTATTTT	CASARSGITDTQYF
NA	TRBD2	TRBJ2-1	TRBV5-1	TGCGCCAGCAGCGGCATAGCGGGGGGGCCGGACAATGAGCAGTTCTTC	CASSGIAGGPDNEQFF
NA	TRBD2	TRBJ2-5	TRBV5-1	TGCGCCAGCAGCCCCGGACTAGCGGGGTTTTACCAAGAGACCCAGTACTTC	CASSPGLAGFYQETQYF
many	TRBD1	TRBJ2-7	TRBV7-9	TGTGCCAGCAGCTCGGGACAGGGCTACTACGAGCAGTACTTC	CASSSGQGYYEQYF
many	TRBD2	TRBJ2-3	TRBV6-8	TGTGCCAGCAGTTACAGACTAGCGGGTGTCGAAGATACGCAGTATTTT	CASSYRLAGVEDTQYF
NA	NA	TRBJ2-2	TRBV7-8	TGTGCCAGCGGTGAACATTGGAACACCGGGGAGCTGTTTTTT	CASGEHWNTGELFF
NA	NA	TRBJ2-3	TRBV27	TGTGCCAGCAGGAAGACAGATACGCAGTATTTT	CASRKTDTQYF
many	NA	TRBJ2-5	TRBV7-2	TGTGCCAGCAGTCCGGGGGCGGGGAACCAAGAGACCCAGTACTTC	CASSPGAGNQETQYF
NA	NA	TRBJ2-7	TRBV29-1	TGCAGCGTTGGAATGGGTTTGGGTACCGAGCAGTACTTC	CSVGMGLGTEQYF
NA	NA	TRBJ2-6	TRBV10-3	TGTGCCATCAGGGGTTTGGACATGACGGAGGCTGGGGCCAACGTCCTGACTTTC	CAIRGLDMTEAGANVLTF
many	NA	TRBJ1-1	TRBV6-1	TGTGCCAGCAGTGAATTAGGGGGCACTGAAGCTTTCTTT	CASSELGGTEAFF
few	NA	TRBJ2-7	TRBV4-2	TGTGCCAGCAGCCCCGTACAGAACTTATACGAGCAGTACTTC	CASSPVQNLYEQYF
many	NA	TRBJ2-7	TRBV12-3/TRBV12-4	TGTGCCAGCCTTTCGCTCACTATCTACGAGCAGTACTTC	CASLSLTIYEQYF
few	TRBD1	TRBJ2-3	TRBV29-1	TGCAGCGATTTTCGGGGACAGCGAACAGATACGCAGTATTTT	CSDFRGQRTDTQYF
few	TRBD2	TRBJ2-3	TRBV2	TGTGCCAGCAGTGGAGGGCTAGCGGGAGATCCGATAGATACGCAGTATTTT	CASSGGLAGDPIDTQYF
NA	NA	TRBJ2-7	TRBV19	TGTGCCAGTAGTATCGGTCCAGCGGGTACCTACGAGCAGTACTTC	CASSIGPAGTYEQYF
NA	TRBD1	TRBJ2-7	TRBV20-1	TGCAGTGCTGAGGGGGCGGCGAGCCGAGGCTACGAGCAGTACTTC	CSAEGAASRGYEQYF
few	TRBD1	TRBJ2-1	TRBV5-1	TGCGCCAGCAGCTTAAGTGGTGAGGGGGCGCTGATCTATGAGCAGTTCTTC	CASSLSGEGALIYEQFF
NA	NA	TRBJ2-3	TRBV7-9	TGTGCCAGCAGCTTGCGGGCCCCAGATACGCAGTATTTT	CASSLRAPDTQYF
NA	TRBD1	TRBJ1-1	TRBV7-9	TGTGCCAGCAGCCAGATGACAGGGGATGAAGCTTTCTTT	CASSQMTGDEAFF
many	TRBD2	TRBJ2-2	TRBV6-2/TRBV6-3	TGTGCCAGCAGTTACACGAGACTAGCGACCACCGGGGAGCTGTTTTTT	CASSYTRLATTGELFF
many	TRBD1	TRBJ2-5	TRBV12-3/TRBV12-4	TGTGCCAGCACCCTAGGGACAGCCACACAAGAGACCCAGTACTTC	CASTLGTATQETQYF
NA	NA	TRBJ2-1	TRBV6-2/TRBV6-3	TGTGCCAGCAGTTATCTGGGCTCCTACAATGAGCAGTTCTTC	CASSYLGSYNEQFF
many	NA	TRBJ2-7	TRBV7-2	TGTGCCAGCAGCGCAGGGGGAGGCTACGAGCAGTACTTC	CASSAGGGYEQYF
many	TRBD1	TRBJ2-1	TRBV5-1	TGCGCCAGCAGCCCTTGGGACAGTTCCGGGGAGCAGTTCTTC	CASSPWDSSGEQFF
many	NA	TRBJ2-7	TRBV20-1	TGCAGTGCTAGAGAACGCCTAGTTGCCTACGAGCAGTACTTC	CSARERLVAYEQYF
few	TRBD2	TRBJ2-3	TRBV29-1	TGCAGCGTTGATCTGGCTAGCGGGGGGCCAGATACGCAGTATTTT	CSVDLASGGPDTQYF
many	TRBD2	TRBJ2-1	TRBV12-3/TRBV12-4	TGTGCCAGCAGTCTAGCGGATAACAATGAGCAGTTCTTC	CASSLADNNEQFF
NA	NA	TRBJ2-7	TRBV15	TGTGCCACCAGCGGCAGCTCAGGGTACGAGCAGTACTTC	CATSGSSGYEQYF
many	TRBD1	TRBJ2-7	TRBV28	TGTGCCAGCAGTTTAAGGACAGGACCCTACGAGCAGTACTTC	CASSLRTGPYEQYF
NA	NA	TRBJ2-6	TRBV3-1	TGTGCCAGCAGCCAGGACACATACTCTGGGGCCAACGTCCTGACTTTC	CASSQDTYSGANVLTF
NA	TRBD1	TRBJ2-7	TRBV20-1	TGCAGTGCTAAACAGGGGGACGAGCAGTACTTC	CSAKQGDEQYF
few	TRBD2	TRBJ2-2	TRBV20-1	TGCAGTGCTAGAGGGGCTAGCGCGGGGGCCGGGGAGCTGTTTTTT	CSARGASAGAGELFF
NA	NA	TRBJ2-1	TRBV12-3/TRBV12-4	TGTGCCAGCAGTTTATCGGCAGGACACAATGAGCAGTTCTTC	CASSLSAGHNEQFF
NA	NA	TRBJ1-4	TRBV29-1	TGCAGCGTTGGAGGGCTCGGTGAAAAACTGTTTTTT	CSVGGLGEKLFF
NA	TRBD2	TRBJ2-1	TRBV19	TGTGCCAGTAGACCGGGACTAGCGGGAGGGGTTGAGCAGTTCTTC	CASRPGLAGGVEQFF
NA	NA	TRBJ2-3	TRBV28	TGTGCCAGCAGTCTCCCCTGGCGGGGGCCCACAGATACGCAGTATTTT	CASSLPWRGPTDTQYF
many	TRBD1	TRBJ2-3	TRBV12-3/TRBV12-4	TGTGCCAGCAGCTCGACCGGACAGGATATTGTGTCAGATACGCAGTATTTT	CASSSTGQDIVSDTQYF
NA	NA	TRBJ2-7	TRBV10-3	TGTGCCATCAGTGTCGAGAACTCCTACGAGCAGTACTTC	CAISVENSYEQYF
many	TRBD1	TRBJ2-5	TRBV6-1	TGTGCCAGCAGATTCGGACAGGGAGGAGGTGAGACCCAGTACTTC	CASRFGQGGGETQYF
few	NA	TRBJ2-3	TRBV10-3	TGTGCCATCAGTGAGCAAAGGGAGACAGATACGCAGTATTTT	CAISEQRETDTQYF
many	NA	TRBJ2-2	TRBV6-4	TGTGCCAGCAGTGAGGAGGGTGAAAACACCGGGGAGCTGTTTTTT	CASSEEGENTGELFF
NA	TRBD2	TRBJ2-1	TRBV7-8	TGTGCCAGCAGCTTAATGACTAGCGGAGGGAGCTCCTACAATGAGCAGTTCTTC	CASSLMTSGGSSYNEQFF
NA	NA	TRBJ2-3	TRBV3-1	TGTGCCAGCAGCTCCTCTCTTCTAGGAGATAATACAGATACGCAGTATTTT	CASSSSLLGDNTDTQYF
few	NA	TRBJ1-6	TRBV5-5	TGTGCCAGCAGCTTGTCTCCGGGGTCGGGTTCACCCCTCCACTTT	CASSLSPGSGSPLHF